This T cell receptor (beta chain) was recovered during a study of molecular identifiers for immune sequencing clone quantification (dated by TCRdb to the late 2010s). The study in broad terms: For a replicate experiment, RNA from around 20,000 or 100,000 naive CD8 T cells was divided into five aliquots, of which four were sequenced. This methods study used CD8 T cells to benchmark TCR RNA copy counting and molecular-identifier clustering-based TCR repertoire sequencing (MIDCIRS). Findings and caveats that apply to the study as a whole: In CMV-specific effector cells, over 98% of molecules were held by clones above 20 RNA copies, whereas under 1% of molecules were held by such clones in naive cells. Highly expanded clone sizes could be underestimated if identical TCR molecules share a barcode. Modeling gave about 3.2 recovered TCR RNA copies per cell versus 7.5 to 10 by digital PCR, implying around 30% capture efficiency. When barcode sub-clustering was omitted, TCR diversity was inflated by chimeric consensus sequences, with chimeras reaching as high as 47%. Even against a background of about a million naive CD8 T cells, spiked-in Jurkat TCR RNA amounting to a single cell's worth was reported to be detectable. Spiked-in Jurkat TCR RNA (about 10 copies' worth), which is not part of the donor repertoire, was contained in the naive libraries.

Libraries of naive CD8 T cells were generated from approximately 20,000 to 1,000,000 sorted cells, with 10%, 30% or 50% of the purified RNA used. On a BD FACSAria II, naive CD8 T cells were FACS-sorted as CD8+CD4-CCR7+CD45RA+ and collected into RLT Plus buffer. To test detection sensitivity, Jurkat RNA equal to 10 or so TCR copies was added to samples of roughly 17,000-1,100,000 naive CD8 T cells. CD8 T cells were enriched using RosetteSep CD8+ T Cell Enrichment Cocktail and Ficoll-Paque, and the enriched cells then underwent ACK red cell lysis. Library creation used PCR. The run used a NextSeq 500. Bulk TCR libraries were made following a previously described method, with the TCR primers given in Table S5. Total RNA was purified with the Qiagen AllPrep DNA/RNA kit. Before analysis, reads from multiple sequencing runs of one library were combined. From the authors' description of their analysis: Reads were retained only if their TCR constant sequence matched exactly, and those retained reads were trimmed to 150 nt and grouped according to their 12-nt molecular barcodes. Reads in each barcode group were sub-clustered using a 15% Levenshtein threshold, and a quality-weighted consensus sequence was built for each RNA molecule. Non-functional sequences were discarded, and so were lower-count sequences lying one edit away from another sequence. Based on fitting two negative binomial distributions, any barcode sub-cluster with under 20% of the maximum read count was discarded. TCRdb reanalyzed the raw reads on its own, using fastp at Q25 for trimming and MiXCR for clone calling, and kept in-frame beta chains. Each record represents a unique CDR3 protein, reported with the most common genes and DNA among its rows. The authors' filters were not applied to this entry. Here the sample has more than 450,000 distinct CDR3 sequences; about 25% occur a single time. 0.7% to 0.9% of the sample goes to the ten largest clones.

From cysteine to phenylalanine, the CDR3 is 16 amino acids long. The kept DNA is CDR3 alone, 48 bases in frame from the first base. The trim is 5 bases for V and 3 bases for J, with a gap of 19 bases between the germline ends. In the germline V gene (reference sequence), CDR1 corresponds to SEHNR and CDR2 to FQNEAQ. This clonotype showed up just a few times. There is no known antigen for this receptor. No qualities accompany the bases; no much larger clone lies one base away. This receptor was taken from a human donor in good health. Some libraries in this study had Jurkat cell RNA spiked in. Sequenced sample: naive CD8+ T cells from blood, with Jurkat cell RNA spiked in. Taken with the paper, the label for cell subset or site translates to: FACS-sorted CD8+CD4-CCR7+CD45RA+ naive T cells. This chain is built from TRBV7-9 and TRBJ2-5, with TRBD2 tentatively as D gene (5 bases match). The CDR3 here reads CASSPQHAPGEETQYF. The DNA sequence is TGTGCCAGCAGCCCCCAACACGCCCCCGGGGAAGAGACCCAGTACTTC.